The 5 T cell receptor beta chains below all came from one sample that was sequenced in a study of T cells after yellow fever vaccination. Via MiXCR, TCRdb re-called the 5' RACE reads, giving one row per CDR3 protein. The table includes approximately 510,000 distinct CDR3 sequences, 21% detected once. The sequences come from PBMCs, collected 20 to 25 days after the first yellow fever vaccination. The receptors were gathered from a man aged 18 to 30 who received the YFV17D yellow fever vaccine.

The J gene is TRBJ2-3, the V gene TRBV29-1; 7 bases are a match to TRBD1. The V gene's germline CDR1 is SQVTM and CDR2 ANQGSEA. The CDR3 has 15 amino acids. Trimming cost V 6 bases and J 2 bases; bases outside gene matches: 11. CDR3 loop: CSVTPPGGSTDTQYF. CDR3 nucleotide sequence: TGCAGCGTCACGCCGCCAGGGGGTTCCACAGATACGCAGTATTTT.

This clonotype appeared a few times. V usage is TRBV7-9 and J usage is TRBJ2-7; 8 bases are a match to TRBD1. Germline-derived CDR1 and CDR2 are SEHNR and FQNEAQ (reference sequence). J was trimmed by 2 bases and V by 5 bases; bases with no gene match: 5. The CDR3 consists of 14 residues. The chain's CDR3 is CASSTGQGPYEQYV. The CDR3 coding sequence is TGTGCCAGCAGCACAGGACAGGGACCCTACGAGCAGTACGTC.

The sample holds many counts of this clonotype. The chain has TRBV7-9 and TRBJ2-4; TRBD1 or TRBD2 may be the D gene (6 bases each). The CDR3 runs 14 residues. The germline gives CDR1 SEHNR, CDR2 FQNEAQ (reference sequence). Trimming shortened V by 2 bases and J by 5 bases, and 10 bases separated the two germline ends. The CDR3 bases are TGTGCCAGCAGCTTACGGGGGCCCCAAAACATTCAGTACTTC. Translated, it gives CASSLRGPQNIQYF.

Points on this clonotype: The CDR3 does not end in the conserved phenylalanine or tryptophan, so this is likely a read error. The chain recombines TRBV7-8 with TRBJ2-7, with D hard to call. CDR3 length equals 15 residues. Germline V gives CDR1 SGHVS, CDR2 FQNEAQ. Trimming shortened V by 0 bases and J by 3 bases, and 12 bases separated the two germline ends. This CDR3 is CASSLAAGTFYEQYA. DNA for the CDR3: TGTGCCAGCAGCTTAGCCGCAGGAACATTCTACGAGCAGTACGCC.

As DNA, the CDR3 is TGTGCCAGCCTAGTCCGGGGGGGCCAAGCGGGGGAACCTGGTGAGCAGTTCTTC. This encodes CASLVRGGQAGEPGEQFF. J is TRBJ2-1 and V is TRBV11-2; 8 nucleotides agree with TRBD2. The CDR3 is 18 residues long. With V trimmed by 8 bases and J by 9 bases, 24 bases remained unmatched. CDR1 is SGHAT and CDR2 is FQNNGV in the germline V gene.